Each of the 20 T cell receptor beta chains below was sequenced from the same sample in a study of blood T cells in healthy people across ages. The second PCR ran about 6 to 12 cycles with a sample-barcoded 5' primer and J-beta primers. Via MiXCR, TCRdb re-called the 5' RACE reads, giving one row per CDR3 protein. Among some 1,500,000 distinct CDR3 sequences, roughly 43% were seen once, and the ten largest hold 4%. Sequencing was done on a sample of blood. These TCRs come from a woman under 30 in good health.

The V call is TRBV7-2, the J call TRBJ2-7; D ambiguous. CDR1 and CDR2 from the germline V gene are SGHTA and FQGNSA. The V end lost 2 bases, the J end lost 0 bases, and 8 bases lay between the germline ends. There are 14 residues in the CDR3. The CDR3 nucleotides read TGTGCCAGCAGCTTATTCCCGGACTCCTACGAGCAGTACTTC. It is translated as CASSLFPDSYEQYF.

The gene calls are TRBV5-8 and TRBJ1-1, with TRBD1 as a possible D gene (5 bases). The CDR3 is made up of 16 amino acids. Trimming left V 3 bases short and J 2 bases short, with 17 bases between. The germline CDR1 and CDR2 sequences are SGHTS and YDEGEE. CDR3 sequence: CASSYLGDWTNTEAFF. For the CDR3, the DNA is TGTGCCAGCAGCTACTTGGGGGATTGGACTAACACTGAAGCTTTCTTT.

This clonotype was observed a handful of times. A read error may be the cause here, since a much bigger clone is one base away. V and J are TRBV7-2 and TRBJ2-1; D is possibly TRBD1 (6 bases). Germline values: CDR1 SGHTA, CDR2 FQGNSA. V was shortened by 5 bases and J by 8 bases, with 13 bases between the two germline ends. CDR3 length: 13 amino acids. This chain's CDR3 is CASSADRRDEQFF. DNA of the CDR3: TGTGCCAGCAGCGCTGACAGGCGCGATGAGCAGTTCTTC.

This clonotype came up many times. The germline gene is not matched at one end of the junction; a read error may be the cause. CDR3 nucleotides: TGCAGCGTCGAAGTCAGCTCCTACGAGCAGTACTTC. Translated, it gives CSVEVSSYEQYF. This sequence joins TRBV29-1 and TRBJ2-7; D is ambiguous. The CDR3 totals 12 residues. Germline lookup yields CDR1 SQVTM and CDR2 ANQGSEA.

This clonotype was observed a few times. V gene TRBV6-1 combines with J gene TRBJ1-2, with TRBD1 matching over 9 bases. The CDR3 has 15 amino acids. In germline, CDR1 is MNHNS, CDR2 SASEGT. Trimming at V came to 6 bases and at J to 6 bases, leaving 11 bases not matched to a gene. In DNA form, the CDR3 reads TGTGCCAGCAGCGACAGGGGGTTCGGGTCCGATGGCTACACCTTC. It is translated as CASSDRGFGSDGYTF.

This clonotype was counted many times. The rearrangement joins TRBV6-5 to TRBJ2-3, with D unclear. V lost 4 bases and J 1 base, leaving 6 bases between the germline ends. The germline gives CDR1 MNHEY, CDR2 SVGAGI. The CDR3 loop spans 13 amino acids. CDR3: CASSSLGTDTQYF. DNA for the CDR3: TGTGCCAGCAGTTCCCTGGGCACAGATACGCAGTATTTT.

This rearrangement joins TRBV6-6 to TRBJ1-2; no firm D call. V was cut by 6 bases and J by 4 bases, with 18 bases left in between. Germline CDR1 is MNHNY and CDR2 is SVGAGI (reference sequence). The CDR3 runs 15 residues. CDR3: CASRTDGRTLYGYTF. In DNA, the CDR3 is TGTGCCAGCAGAACGGACGGACGAACTCTCTATGGCTACACCTTC.

This clonotype came up a few times. The gene calls are TRBV7-2 and TRBJ1-2, with no clear D. V lost 4 bases to trimming and J lost 4 bases, with 16 bases between them. CDR1 SGHTA and CDR2 FQGNSA come from the germline V gene. The CDR3 consists of 15 residues. DNA of the CDR3: TGTGCCAGCAGCTCTTCCCCTGGGGTGACCTATGGCTACACCTTC. Protein: CASSSSPGVTYGYTF.

This clonotype was detected ten times or more. The rearrangement joins TRBV4-1 to TRBJ1-2; the D is unclear. Trimming shortened V by 4 bases and J by 3 bases, and 18 bases separated the two germline ends. The CDR3 covers 16 residues. Germline V lookup: CDR1 MGHRA, CDR2 YSYEKL. The CDR3 is CASSPILGKEHYGYTF. The CDR3 coding sequence is TGCGCCAGCAGCCCGATCCTCGGCAAGGAGCACTATGGCTACACCTTC.

The V gene is TRBV9, the J gene TRBJ2-7, with D unresolved. The germline CDR1 and CDR2 sequences are SGDLS and YYNGEE. The CDR3 consists of 14 residues. The ends were cut back, 0 bases at V and 6 bases at J, with 13 bases in the middle. CDR3 sequence: CASSVALIGSEQYF. The CDR3 DNA reads TGTGCCAGCAGCGTAGCGTTAATTGGGTCCGAGCAGTACTTC.

CDR3 amino acids: CASSQDNVGPSDEQYF. The CDR3, as DNA: TGTGCCAGCAGCCAAGATAACGTGGGACCGTCCGACGAGCAGTACTTC. V is TRBV4-2 and J is TRBJ2-7, with D perhaps assigned TRBD1 or TRBD2 (5 bases each). Trimming removed 0 bases at V and 5 bases at J, with 17 bases between. Germline V gene lookup returns CDR1 LGHNA and CDR2 YNFKEQ. This CDR3 is 16 amino acids long.

This clonotype showed up many times. The gene calls are TRBV29-1 and TRBJ2-7; 8 bases align to TRBD1. The CDR3 is 14 amino acids. In germline, CDR1 is SQVTM, CDR2 ANQGSEA. The V and J ends lost 2 bases and 2 bases, in that order; junction bases with no gene match: 5. CDR3 region: CSVESGQGTYEQYF. CDR3 nucleotide sequence: TGCAGCGTTGAAAGCGGACAGGGCACCTACGAGCAGTACTTC.

The table lists this clonotype with a few counts. The V gene is TRBV14, the J gene TRBJ2-3, with 10 bases lining up with TRBD2. CDR1 and CDR2 (germline): SGHDN, FVKESK. V lost 4 bases, J lost 0 bases, and 4 bases stayed unmatched. The CDR3 runs 16 residues. The CDR3 loop is CASSRTSGVSTDTQYF. The CDR3 bases are TGTGCCAGCAGCCGGACTAGCGGAGTTAGCACAGATACGCAGTATTTT.

This clonotype appeared a single time. The gene calls are TRBV6-2 or TRBV6-3 and TRBJ2-7; 8 bases match TRBD2. The CDR3 is 15 residues long. Germline CDR1 and CDR2: MNHEY and SVGEGT. After removal of 7 bases from V and 7 bases from J, the junction contained 15 bases not matched to a gene. Written as DNA, the CDR3 is TGTGCCAGCATCAAAATAGCGGGGCTCTACAATGAGCAGTACTTC. Its protein is CASIKIAGLYNEQYF.

This chain connects TRBV27 to TRBJ2-3, with TRBD2 matching over 14 bases. This CDR3 contains 17 residues. V lost 5 bases, J lost 4 bases, and 8 bases stayed unmatched. The germline V gene encodes CDR1 MNHEY and CDR2 SMNVEV (reference sequence). CDR3 DNA sequence: TGTGCCAGCAGTCTCGTCGGACTAGCGGGAGGCGCAGATACGCAGTATTTT. Encoded protein: CASSLVGLAGGADTQYF.

The V gene is TRBV11-2, the J gene TRBJ2-1; a weak D match, TRBD1 (5 bases). Trimming took 1 base from V and 6 from J, leaving 19 bases between them. Per germline, CDR1 SGHAT and CDR2 FQNNGV. The CDR3 contains 17 residues. The CDR3 DNA reads TGTGCCAGCAGCTTAGTTGGTACTCTAAGGGGCCTCAATGAGCAGTTCTTC. Protein product: CASSLVGTLRGLNEQFF.

This sequence joins TRBV4-1 and TRBJ2-3; D might be TRBD1 (5 bases). Deletions cut 4 bases from V and 8 bases from J, with 16 bases between. The CDR3 extends over 14 amino acids. Looked up from germline, CDR1 is MGHRA and CDR2 is YSYEKL. The CDR3 DNA reads as TGCGCCAGCAGCCCTAGACAGCCCACAAGTACGCAGTATTTT. This translates into CASSPRQPTSTQYF.

The V gene is TRBV20-1, the J gene TRBJ2-7; TRBD2 aligns across 7 bases. CDR1 is DFQATT, CDR2 SNEGSKA, per germline (reference sequence). J gave up 2 bases and V 3 bases, and 10 bases lay outside the gene matches. The CDR3 is 15 amino acids. Here the CDR3 reads CSASDGGDRAYEQYF. The CDR3 nucleotides are TGCAGTGCTAGTGATGGGGGGGACCGAGCCTACGAGCAGTACTTC.

The V and J genes are TRBV3-1 and TRBJ1-1; TRBD1 is a possible D gene (5 bases). Germline CDR1 is LGHDT and CDR2 is YNNKEL (reference sequence). This CDR3 has 17 residues. V lost 5 bases and J 3 bases, leaving 22 bases between the germline ends. Written as DNA, the CDR3 is TGTGCCAGCAGCGCCCTGAGGGGCTGGGGGTTGGACACTGAAGCTTTCTTT. It encodes CASSALRGWGLDTEAFF.

This clonotype was seen many times. The chain employs TRBV4-1 and TRBJ1-2; no reliable D call. Germline CDR1 and CDR2: MGHRA and YSYEKL. This CDR3 has 11 residues. V lost 0 bases to trimming and J lost 7 bases, with 3 bases between them. This CDR3 reads CASSQDRGYTF. The CDR3 DNA follows: TGCGCCAGCAGCCAAGATCGTGGCTACACCTTC.